This T cell receptor beta chain was sequenced for a study of CD8+ T cells in alopecia areata. Study-wide context: Tofacitinib dosing lasted 6 to 18 months, which was then followed by 6 months off drug. Scoring of severity for treated patients was based on percentage of affected scalp area. Whole-study results and caveats: Scalp clonality, along with expanded CD8+ clones among the top 100, was significantly decreased by tofacitinib. Tofacitinib did not eliminate many expanded lesional clones from scalp or blood.

RNA was extracted and reverse transcribed into cDNA as the sequencing template. Clones were read by immunoSEQ multiplex PCR, and TCRdb kept only the in-frame ones, dropping some. The sample consists of more than 85,000 clones, 50% to 75% of them appearing once. Of note for this clone: Its antigen is still unknown.

Treatment described: oral pan-JAK inhibitor, 5-10 mg twice daily. V was trimmed by 1 base and J by 4 bases, leaving 12 bases between them. From germline, CDR1 is SGHRS and CDR2 YFSETQ. The CDR3 is 15 amino acids. This sequence originates from a human donor with alopecia areata. Source: CD8+ T cells sorted from blood, taken at week 4, from a patient treated with tofacitinib. This chain connects TRBV5-1 to TRBJ1-5, with D hard to call. CDR3 amino acids: CASSLFAGPNQPQHF. As DNA, the CDR3 is TGCGCCAGCAGCTTGTTTGCAGGACCAAATCAGCCCCAGCATTTT.